Here is one TCR beta chain with its context. Its antigen is not known. PCR amplification relied on 60 Vbeta primers (plus 13 Jbeta primers). The protocol was immunoSEQ multiplex PCR, while the TCRdb copy is restricted to in-frame clones and leaves out a portion. The profile shows tens of thousands of clones, approximately 60% of them singletons. CDR3 length: 18 residues. V was clipped by 1 base and J by 4 bases; unmatched bases: 6. Germline V gene sequence: CDR1 LGHNA, CDR2 YNFKEQ. These data belong to a study of cytomegalovirus exposure and HLA in healthy donors. Findings and limits, study-wide: In a later analysis, V- and J-gene trimming of beta chains associated with a DCLRE1C missense variant, replicated independently.

This sequence originates from a woman in her thirties in good health and CMV-seropositive. The chain is built from TRBV4-2 and TRBJ2-5; 16 bases agree with TRBD2. Sequenced input: PBMCs. The CDR3 DNA reads as TGTGCCAGCAGCCAAGGTGGGACTAGCGGGGGGGCCCGAGAGACCCAGTACTTC. This codes for CASSQGGTSGGARETQYF.